This T cell receptor beta chain comes out of a study of T cells in Graves' hyperthyroidism and ophthalmopathy (dated by TCRdb to about 2019). About the study as a whole: Peripheral blood was collected at initial diagnosis, before any treatment. To identify distinguishing TCR V-J signatures, a discovery cohort of 90 to 100 patients was used, comprising 43 with Graves' ophthalmopathy and roughly 60 with stable Graves' hyperthyroidism. Prospective prediction of ophthalmopathy was tested in an independent validation cohort consisting of about 19 hyperthyroidism patients and approximately 16 patients who later progressed to ophthalmopathy. The study also compared thyroid tissue and blood T-cell repertoires from more than five Graves' hyperthyroidism patients. According to the paper, TCR Vbeta CDR3 sequencing was carried out on about 140 peripheral blood samples, which came from under 50 ophthalmopathy, around 74 hyperthyroidism and about 17 progressor patients. The approximately 90 discovery patients were divided at random into training and test sets in a 7:3 ratio. Following sampling, methimazole starting at 30 mg daily was given to hyperthyroidism patients, and high-dose intravenous methylprednisolone was given to ophthalmopathy patients. Findings and caveats that apply to the study as a whole: In validation, progression to ophthalmopathy was predicted by the model with nearly 71% sensitivity and roughly 76% specificity, a median of approximately 7.1 months before onset. Blood samples also contained most of the expanded thyroid clonotypes (frequency above 0.001), which suggests that blood repertoires may reflect thyroid immune responses. A 13 V-J signature model separated ophthalmopathy from stable hyperthyroidism, with around 88% sensitivity and roughly 81% specificity in cross-validation and 80%/75% in testing. No statistical method was used to set the sample size in advance, and investigators knew the group allocation.

The CDR3 spans 14 residues, from the cysteine through the phenylalanine. The only DNA kept is the CDR3, 42 bases in frame from the first base. In the germline V gene, CDR1 corresponds to MNHEY and CDR2 to SVGEGT. Between the V and J ends, shortened by 2 bases and 9 bases respectively, the junction contains 16 bases. This clonotype was recorded many times. Its antigen is currently not known. It has no much larger one-base neighbor in the sample; base qualities were not kept. Ophthalmopathy patients had moderately to severely active disease, with a Clinical Activity Score of 3 or more, a NOSPECS grade of 4 or more, and a disease duration of less than 3 months. Exclusion was applied to patients with uncontrolled infections, other autoimmune diseases, pregnancy or lactation. Clinical symptoms, serum thyroxine and TRAb, thyroid ultrasound, and orbital computed tomography formed the basis for the diagnoses. PBMCs were separated from under 12 ml of fresh peripheral blood using Ficoll-Paque density gradient centrifugation. Total RNA was extracted with Trizol reagent, and quality was checked on an Agilent 2100 Bioanalyzer.

The TCR beta CDR3 regions were amplified from the RNA transcripts. The TCR CDR3 was subjected to a first round of RT-PCR using the HTBI primer set and the Qiagen OneStep RT-PCR kit. Libraries were constructed in a second round of multiplex PCR, after which size selection and purification were performed. The libraries were sequenced on an Illumina HiSeq2000 using paired-end 100 bp reads. The source study handled its data this way. SOAPnuke was used to process the raw data, throwing out any read that contained adapters or uncalled bases, had a mean Phred below 15, or lacked an exact constant-primer or identifier match. COPE v1.2.5 was used to merge the high-quality paired reads, and each unique nucleotide sequence was defined as a clonotype. MiTCR v1.1 was used to align clonotypes to the IMGT TRBV, TRBD and TRBJ reference segments. The analysis was restricted to V-J combinations with a frequency above 0.0001, which together covered about 99% of the repertoires. A TCS score was defined as the ratio of F50 (clonal expansion) to E x V (chaos), with BLOSUM62-based TCRdist applied between CDR3 peptides within each V-J. Welch's t-statistics and random forest reduced around 550 V-J features to 13, which were used in a naive Bayes classifier (R e1071). The raw public reads went through TCRdb reprocessing: fastp at Q25, MiXCR clone calling, in-frame beta chains kept. Rows are unified per CDR3 protein, each entry keeping the most common DNA and genes. For this entry, the V and J calls and clone size follow TCRdb and not the study's own pipeline. The sample table records 450,000 to 500,000 distinct CDR3 sequences; approximately 23% of these occur just once. Around 50% of the sample rests with the top ten.

The V and J genes are TRBV6-2 or TRBV6-3 and TRBJ2-5; a confident D gene designation cannot be given. The sequencing input was blood. The clonotype was recovered from a woman between 70 and 85 years old with Graves' ophthalmopathy. The DNA reads TGTGCCAGCAGTTACGGTGCTGGGCAGGTGGCCCAGTACTTC. This yields the protein CASSYGAGQVAQYF.